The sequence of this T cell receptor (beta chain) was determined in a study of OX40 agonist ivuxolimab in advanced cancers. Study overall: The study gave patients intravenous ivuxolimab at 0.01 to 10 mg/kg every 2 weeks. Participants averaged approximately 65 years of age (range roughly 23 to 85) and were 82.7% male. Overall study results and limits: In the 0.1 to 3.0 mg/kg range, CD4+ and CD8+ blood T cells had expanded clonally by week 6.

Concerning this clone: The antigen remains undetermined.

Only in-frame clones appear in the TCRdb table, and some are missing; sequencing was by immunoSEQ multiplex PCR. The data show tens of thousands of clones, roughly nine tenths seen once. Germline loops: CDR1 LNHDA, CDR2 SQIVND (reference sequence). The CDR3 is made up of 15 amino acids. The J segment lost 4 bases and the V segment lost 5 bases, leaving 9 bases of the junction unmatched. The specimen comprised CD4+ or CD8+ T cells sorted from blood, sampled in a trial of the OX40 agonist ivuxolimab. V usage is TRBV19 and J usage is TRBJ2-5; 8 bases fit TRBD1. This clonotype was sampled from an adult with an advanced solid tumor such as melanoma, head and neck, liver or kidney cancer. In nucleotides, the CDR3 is TGTGCCAGTAGTGGCCGACAGGGGTTTCGAGAGACCCAGTACTTC. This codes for CASSGRQGFRETQYF.